One and the same sample provided the 15 T cell receptor beta chains below, sequenced in a study of response to subunit inactivated influenza vaccine. In TCRdb, the RT-PCR reads were re-called with MiXCR into one record per CDR3 protein. The sample has hundreds of thousands of distinct CDR3 sequences, about 15% seen once. This sample comprised PBMCs from blood, obtained about 14 days before vaccination. The source of these receptors is a man aged 45-65 years who received an inactivated influenza vaccine.

This clonotype was picked up a small number of times. The V and J genes are TRBV18 and TRBJ1-6, with no clear D. The CDR3 extends over 14 amino acids. Trimming took off 6 bases at V and 6 bases at J, with 12 bases between the two ends. Germline V gene lookup returns CDR1 KGHSH and CDR2 LQKENI. CDR3: CASSYDGVNSPLHF. In DNA, the CDR3 is TGTGCCAGCTCGTACGATGGGGTTAATTCACCCCTCCACTTT. Combining the CDR3 with reference TRBV18 and TRBJ1-6 gives the whole variable domain NAGVMQNPRHLVRRRGQEARLRCSPMKGHSHVYWYRQLPEEGLKFMVYLQKENIIDESGMPKERFSAEFPKEGPSILRIQQVVRGDSAAYFCASSYDGVNSPLHFGNGTRLTVT.

This clonotype came up a few times. J is TRBJ2-5 and V is TRBV21-1; the table calls TRBD1, which could not be checked here. TRBV21-1 is termed a pseudogene. This CDR3 region has 15 residues. The CDR3 DNA reads as TGTGCCAGCAGCAAGACAGCGTCATCCCAAGAGACCCAGTACTTC. It specifies CASSKTASSQETQYF.

The rearrangement uses TRBV4-1 and TRBJ2-4; 9 nucleotides agree with TRBD1. In germline, CDR1 is MGHRA, CDR2 YSYEKL. J gave up 0 bases and V 4 bases, and 10 bases lay outside the gene matches. The CDR3 runs 18 residues. CDR3 protein: CASSLGQGATLAKNIQYF. Here the CDR3 DNA reads TGCGCCAGCAGCCTGGGACAGGGCGCGACGCTAGCCAAAAACATTCAGTACTTC.

V is TRBV20-1 and J is TRBJ2-1; 9 bases line up with TRBD2. The CDR3 is 16 amino acids. J was trimmed by 4 bases and V by 3 bases; bases with no gene match: 10. Germline loops: CDR1 DFQATT, CDR2 SNEGSKA (reference sequence). CDR3 amino acids: CSASPTRGGIYNEQFF. In DNA form, the CDR3 reads TGCAGTGCTAGTCCTACGCGGGGGGGCATATACAATGAGCAGTTCTTC.

This clonotype turned up a few times. The chain links TRBV11-1 to TRBJ2-1; D is ambiguous. This CDR3 has 16 residues. The germline V gene encodes CDR1 SGHAT and CDR2 FQDESV (reference sequence). V gave up 1 base and J gave up 2 bases, with 12 bases separating them. The CDR3 here is CASSLDLSGPYNEQFF. The CDR3 nucleotides read TGTGCCAGCAGCTTAGACTTGTCGGGCCCCTACAATGAGCAGTTCTTC.

The genes are TRBV9 and TRBJ2-7, with D unresolved. The CDR3 is made up of 15 amino acids. The germline V gene encodes CDR1 SGDLS and CDR2 YYNGEE. Trimming stripped 2 bases from V and 5 bases from J, with 17 bases between. The chain's CDR3 is CASSVALGHQDEQYF. The DNA for the CDR3 is TGTGCCAGCAGCGTCGCCCTCGGGCACCAGGACGAGCAGTACTTC.

This clonotype was seen a few times. CDR3 sequence reads: CASSKYTPVTKNIQYF. The CDR3 DNA is TGTGCCAGCAGTAAATACACCCCTGTGACCAAAAACATTCAGTACTTC. The V gene is TRBV6-2 or TRBV6-3, the J gene TRBJ2-4; no reliable D call. There are 16 residues in the CDR3. V was clipped by 5 bases and J by 2 bases, with 16 bases between them. Germline-derived CDR1 and CDR2 are MNHEY and SVGEGT.

This clonotype was found a few times. V is TRBV12-3 or TRBV12-4 and J is TRBJ2-5; 10 bases fit TRBD1. The V segment lost 7 bases and the J segment 7 bases; nucleotides outside the gene matches: 6. The length of the CDR3 is 13 residues. The CDR3 DNA reads TGTGCCAGCACCTTGACAGGGGGCAGGACCCAGTACTTC. This codes for CASTLTGGRTQYF.

This clonotype was found many times. CDR3 amino acids: CASSLRDMNTEAFF. The CDR3 nucleotides read TGCGCCAGCAGCTTAAGGGATATGAACACTGAAGCTTTCTTT. The J gene is TRBJ1-1, the V gene TRBV5-1, with D unresolved. V was pared by 2 bases and J by 0 bases, with 8 bases between. CDR1 and CDR2 from the germline V gene are SGHRS and YFSETQ. This CDR3 region has 14 residues.

The chain joins TRBV29-1 to TRBJ2-1, with D unresolved. CDR1 and CDR2 (germline): SQVTM, ANQGSEA. V lost 3 bases and J 9 bases, leaving 9 bases between the germline ends. This CDR3 has 11 residues. The chain's CDR3 is CSVEGMGEQFF. The CDR3 nucleotides read TGCAGCGTTGAGGGAATGGGTGAGCAGTTCTTC.

Turning to this clonotype: Its ends do not fully match the called genes, so a read error is possible. The chain has TRBV5-6 and TRBJ2-1; 8 nucleotides agree with TRBD1. The CDR3 is 16 amino acids. CDR1 is SGHDT, CDR2 YYEEEE, per germline. CDR3 residues: CASSLLQGEKYTEQFF. The DNA for the CDR3 is TGTGCCAGCAGCTTGCTACAGGGGGAGAAGTACACTGAGCAGTTCTTC.

In its sample, this clonotype was seen a few times. The chain is built from TRBV10-3 and TRBJ1-4; D is ambiguous. This CDR3 comprises 13 residues. Germline values: CDR1 ENHRY, CDR2 SYGVKD. V was pared by 5 bases and J by 1 base, with 5 bases between. This CDR3 is CAISRQTNEKLFF. The DNA of the CDR3 is TGTGCCATCAGTCGACAAACTAATGAAAAACTGTTTTTT.

V usage is TRBV28 and J usage is TRBJ2-7; 8 bases align to TRBD2. Germline V gives CDR1 MDHEN, CDR2 SYDVKM. The V and J ends lost 7 bases and 3 bases, in that order; junction bases with no gene match: 14. CDR3 length: 16 residues. The CDR3 loop reads CASTFTPGGGNYEQYF. CDR3 nucleotides: TGTGCCAGCACCTTCACTCCGGGCGGGGGGAACTACGAGCAGTACTTC. The complete variable domain, with remaining parts taken from reference TRBV28 and TRBJ2-7, reads DVKVTQSSRYLVKRTGEKVFLECVQDMDHENMFWYRQDPGLGLRLIYFSYDVKMKEKGDIPEGYSVSREKKERFSLILESASTNQTSMYLCASTFTPGGGNYEQYFGPGTRLTVT.

Many counts were recorded for this clonotype. This chain connects TRBV12-3 or TRBV12-4 to TRBJ2-1; D possibly corresponds to TRBD1 (5 bases). With 3 bases removed from V and 4 bases from J, the gap between germline ends came to 7 bases. CDR3 size: 13 residues. The CDR3 loop is CASSFDRYNEQFF. The CDR3 DNA reads as TGTGCCAGCAGTTTTGACAGATACAATGAGCAGTTCTTC.

The rearrangement joins TRBV4-1 to TRBJ2-1; tentatively, D is TRBD1 (6 bases). This CDR3 contains 16 residues. The germline gives CDR1 MGHRA, CDR2 YSYEKL. The germline V and J ends were trimmed by 1 base and 4 bases, with 14 bases remaining between them. The CDR3 nucleotides read TGCGCCAGCAGCCAAGTTGGCAGGGGCTTATACAATGAGCAGTTCTTC. Protein: CASSQVGRGLYNEQFF.